The 5 T cell receptor beta chains below come from one sample, sequenced in a study of T cells in Graves' hyperthyroidism and ophthalmopathy. TCR beta CDR3 sequences were amplified from RNA transcripts. HTBI primers were used for first-round RT-PCR of the TCR CDR3. TCRdb itself ran the multiplex PCR reads through MiXCR, one entry per CDR3 protein. The table shows 300,000 to 450,000 distinct CDR3 sequences, with about a sixth occurring only once. The specimen sequenced was blood. These receptors came from a woman aged 18-29 years with Graves' hyperthyroidism that later progressed to Graves' ophthalmopathy.

Many counts were recorded for this clonotype. This chain connects TRBV20-1 to TRBJ2-3; 13 positions match TRBD2. The V segment lost 3 bases and the J segment 0 bases; nucleotides outside the gene matches: 6. From germline, CDR1 is DFQATT and CDR2 SNEGSKA (reference sequence). The CDR3 loop spans 17 amino acids. This chain's CDR3 is CSARRTSGRASTDTQYF. Here the CDR3 DNA reads TGCAGTGCTAGGAGGACTAGCGGGAGAGCTAGCACAGATACGCAGTATTTT.

In its sample, this clonotype was seen many times. V usage is TRBV27 and J usage is TRBJ2-7; no clear D gene. The CDR3 is 14 amino acids. CDR1 and CDR2 (germline): MNHEY, SMNVEV (reference sequence). The V end lost 7 bases, the J end lost 2 bases, and 15 bases lay between the germline ends. This CDR3 is CASNRAHPPYEQYF. DNA for the CDR3: TGTGCCAGCAACCGGGCCCACCCGCCCTACGAGCAGTACTTC.

This clonotype showed up just a few times. The gene calls are TRBV5-8 and TRBJ1-1; 7 bases map to TRBD1. After removal of 5 bases from V and 3 bases from J, the junction contained 7 bases not matched to a gene. The CDR3 is 14 amino acids. Looked up from germline, CDR1 is SGHTS and CDR2 is YDEGEE. The CDR3 protein is CASSTGAWDTEAFF. The DNA of the CDR3 is TGTGCCAGCAGTACAGGGGCGTGGGACACTGAAGCTTTCTTT.

This clonotype showed up many times. The CDR3: CASSLSGGDYGYTF. The CDR3 region has the DNA TGCGCCAGCAGCTTGTCTGGAGGCGACTATGGCTACACCTTC. The genes are TRBV5-1 and TRBJ1-2; D remains ambiguous. Trimming left V 1 base short and J 3 bases short, with 10 bases between. Germline loops: CDR1 SGHRS, CDR2 YFSETQ. There are 14 residues in the CDR3.

This clonotype was recorded many times. V is TRBV20-1 and J is TRBJ2-1; 7 nucleotides agree with TRBD2. The germline CDR1 and CDR2 sequences are DFQATT and SNEGSKA (reference sequence). The CDR3 spans 15 residues. V was pared by 1 base and J by 5 bases, with 8 bases of the junction left unmatched. This CDR3 reads CSARVLAGANNEQFF. CDR3 in DNA: TGCAGTGCTAGAGTTTTGGCGGGAGCAAACAATGAGCAGTTCTTC.